This T cell receptor (beta chain) was captured in a study of blood T cell repertoires in COVID-19. The length of the CDR3 is 13 residues. Germline CDR1 is MNHNY and CDR2 is SVGAGI (reference sequence). The germline V and J ends were trimmed by 8 bases and 7 bases, with 14 bases remaining between them. As handled by the study authors: Researchers report that nucleated cell counts were estimated from reference gene primer amplification. Profiling relied on immunoSEQ multiplex PCR, and the TCRdb table lists in-frame clones only, not all of them. That table gives V, J and clone size, and the DNA gave D and trimming. The data contain approximately 27,000 clones, approximately 82% of them singletons.

The chain has TRBV6-6 and TRBJ1-4; tentative D call: TRBD1 (6 bases). Sequencing was done on a sample of peripheral blood. This clonotype was sampled from a man aged 65 to 79 with acute or convalescent COVID-19. The CDR3 loop reads CASQRGGSEKLFF. The CDR3 region has the DNA TGTGCCAGCCAGAGGGGGGGAAGTGAAAAACTGTTTTTT.